This T cell receptor beta chain was captured in a study of T cell responses to AZD1222 COVID-19 vaccine. About the research overall: Some second doses came at about 4 weeks and others at about 12 weeks; these were pooled. Findings and limits, study-wide: The span of vaccine-associated CD4 TCRs extended across spike, with dominance at 160-218 and 743-854. The sample set comprised mostly white British donors with more females, and clonal diversity was possibly underestimated.

Concerning this clone itself: Its specificity is unknown.

Per the germline V gene, CDR1 is MNHEY and CDR2 is SMNVEV (reference sequence). The CDR3 extends over 14 amino acids. V was cut by 4 bases and J by 8 bases, with 12 bases left in between. Method: immunoSEQ multiplex PCR; TCRdb's copy keeps in-frame clones and lacks some. The sample records approximately 180,000 clones, about 90% being singletons. Here the sequenced sample was peripheral blood, taken on day 0 of AZD1222 vaccination. The receptor's source is an adult in good health. This sequence joins TRBV27 and TRBJ1-6; TRBD1 is a possible D gene (6 bases). CDR3 sequence: CASSSTGSDSPLHF. In DNA, the CDR3 is TGTGCCAGCAGTTCAACAGGGAGTGATTCACCCCTCCACTTT.